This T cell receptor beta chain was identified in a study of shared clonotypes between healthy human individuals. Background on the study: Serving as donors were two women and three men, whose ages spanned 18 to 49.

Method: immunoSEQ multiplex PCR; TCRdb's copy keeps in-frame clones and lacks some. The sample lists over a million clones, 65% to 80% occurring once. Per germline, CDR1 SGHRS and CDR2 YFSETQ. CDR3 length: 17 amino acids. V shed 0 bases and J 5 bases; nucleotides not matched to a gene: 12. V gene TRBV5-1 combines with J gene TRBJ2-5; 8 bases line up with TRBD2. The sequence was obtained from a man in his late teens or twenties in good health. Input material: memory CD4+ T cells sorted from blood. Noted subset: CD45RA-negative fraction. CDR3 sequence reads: CASSLGADSGMRETQYF. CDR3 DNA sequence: TGCGCCAGCAGCTTGGGAGCCGATAGCGGGATGAGGGAGACCCAGTACTTC. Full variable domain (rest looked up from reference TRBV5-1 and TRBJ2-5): KAGVTQTPRYLIKTRGQQVTLSCSPISGHRSVSWYQQTPGQGLQFLFEYFSETQRNKGNFPGRFSGRQFSNSRSEMNVSTLELGDSALYLCASSLGADSGMRETQYFGPGTRLLVL.